This TCR beta chain was captured in a study of spatial heterogeneity in lung cancer. Study information: Untreated early-stage non-small cell lung cancer patients, about 70 in total, were the donors. Follow-up PBMC specimens underwent sequencing when available; their median timing was around 2 years after resection.

A distinct unique molecular identifier was carried by each TCR cDNA molecule. A single record per CDR3 protein comes from TCRdb applying MiXCR to the 5' RACE reads. The sample records around 110,000 distinct CDR3 sequences, over 9% being singletons. CDR3 length equals 13 residues. Trimming removed 11 bases from V and 4 bases from J, with 15 bases in between. Germline CDR1 and CDR2: MNHNY and SVGAGI (reference sequence). In this sample, this clonotype turned up a few times. Antigen unknown. Study-wide findings and caveats: TCRs found ubiquitously expanded in tumor appeared in blood more at resection than at follow-up.

As for time point: blood at routine non-recurrence follow-up after resection. In each case, whole RNA from tumor, nontumor lung or frozen PBMC was sequenced unsorted. The starting material was PBMCs, obtained at follow-up. The chain is built from TRBV6-6 and TRBJ2-4, with D hard to call. The sequence came from a male donor with early-stage non-small cell lung cancer. This chain's CDR3 is CACLTIEKNIQYF. The CDR3 bases are TGTGCCTGCCTTACGATAGAAAAAAACATTCAGTACTTC.